A single sample gave rise to the 11 T cell receptor beta chains below, sequenced in a study of cytomegalovirus exposure and HLA in healthy donors. Vbeta (60) and Jbeta (13) primers were used in the PCR. Assay: immunoSEQ multiplex PCR; the TCRdb copy retains only in-frame clones and omits some. In the table there are approximately 180,000 clones, about 79% of which are singletons. The sequencing input was PBMCs. All receptors derive from a man aged 35-49 years in good health and CMV-seropositive.

This clone is a singleton in its sample. J is TRBJ1-1 and V is TRBV29-1; 8 bases fit TRBD1. The CDR3 consists of 14 residues. V shed 4 bases, J shed 5 bases, and the junction held 9 bases outside the gene matches. Germline V gives CDR1 SQVTM, CDR2 ANQGSEA. The CDR3 nucleotides read TGCAGCGTTGGAAAGACAGGGGCTGGAACTGAAGCTTTCTTT. It translates to CSVGKTGAGTEAFF.

The chain recombines TRBV7-2 with TRBJ2-1, with D tentatively TRBD1 (5 bases). The CDR3 loop spans 14 amino acids. Germline CDR1 SGHTA, CDR2 FQGNSA. The V and J ends lost 1 base and 2 bases respectively, with 6 bases between them. CDR3 residues: CASSLVGAYNEQFF. The DNA for the CDR3 is TGTGCCAGCAGCTTAGTAGGGGCCTACAATGAGCAGTTCTTC.

This chain uses TRBV11-3 with TRBJ1-2, with D uncertain. This CDR3 is 13 amino acids long. With 1 base removed from V and 4 bases from J, the gap between germline ends came to 7 bases. The germline V gene encodes CDR1 SGHNT and CDR2 YENEEA. CDR3 nucleotide sequence: TGTGCCAGCAGCTTAGCTGTGGCCTATGGCTACACCTTC. Amino acid sequence: CASSLAVAYGYTF. Full variable domain (rest looked up from reference TRBV11-3 and TRBJ1-2): EAGVVQSPRYKIIEKKQPVAFWCNPISGHNTLYWYLQNLGQGPELLIRYENEEAVDDSQLPKDRFSAERLKGVDSTLKIQPAELGDSAVYLCASSLAVAYGYTFGSGTRLTVV.

This clone has only a few counts. The rearrangement uses TRBV9 and TRBJ2-5; D may be TRBD2 (6 bases). Germline V gene data show CDR1 as SGDLS and CDR2 as YYNGEE. The CDR3 runs to 13 residues. Trimming cost V 3 bases and J 7 bases, with 13 bases left between them. The CDR3: CASSGGGTATQYF. The CDR3, as DNA: TGTGCCAGCAGCGGGGGAGGCACGGCGACCCAGTACTTC.

V usage is TRBV7-3 and J usage is TRBJ2-5; 7 nucleotides agree with TRBD2. The J call may not be correct, given that the DNA end is closer to TRBJ2-7. Per the germline V gene, CDR1 is SGHTA and CDR2 is FQGTGA. CDR3 length: 16 amino acids. CDR3 DNA sequence: TGTGCCAGCAGCTTAGGTGGAAGCGGGACTCCCTACGAGCAGTACTTC. This gives the protein CASSLGGSGTPYEQYF.

The chain joins TRBV18 to TRBJ1-1, with TRBD1 as a possible D gene (5 bases). The CDR3 extends over 14 amino acids. Per the germline V gene, CDR1 is KGHSH and CDR2 is LQKENI. V lost 6 bases, J lost 2 bases, and 13 bases lay in between. The CDR3 region has the DNA TGTGCCAGCTCGCATAGCAGGGTAAACACTGAAGCTTTCTTT. Its protein product is CASSHSRVNTEAFF. Full variable domain (missing parts from reference TRBV18 and TRBJ1-1): NAGVMQNPRHLVRRRGQEARLRCSPMKGHSHVYWYRQLPEEGLKFMVYLQKENIIDESGMPKERFSAEFPKEGPSILRIQQVVRGDSAAYFCASSHSRVNTEAFFGQGTRLTVV.

The rearrangement uses TRBV2 and TRBJ1-1; tentatively, D is TRBD1 (5 bases). Deletions cut 9 bases from V and 0 bases from J, with 11 bases between. The CDR3 has 13 amino acids. Germline V gene lookup returns CDR1 SNHLY and CDR2 FYNNEI. CDR3 region: CASGQEMNTEAFF. CDR3 DNA sequence: TGTGCCAGTGGACAAGAGATGAACACTGAAGCTTTCTTT.

The V gene is TRBV9, the J gene TRBJ2-5; possible D gene TRBD1, 7 bases. The CDR3 loop spans 15 amino acids. The germline V gene encodes CDR1 SGDLS and CDR2 YYNGEE. Trimming removed 1 base from V and 8 bases from J, with 18 bases in between. CDR3 amino acids: CASSVMGTGEETQYF. CDR3 nucleotide sequence: TGTGCCAGCAGCGTAATGGGAACAGGGGAGGAAACCCAGTACTTC.

For the CDR3, the DNA is TGCGCCAGCAGCTTTACTAGGTCTACCGGGGAGCTGTTTTTT. Its protein product is CASSFTRSTGELFF. This chain links TRBV5-1 with TRBJ2-2; tentatively, D is TRBD2 (5 bases). The length of the CDR3 is 14 residues. Germline V gene lookup returns CDR1 SGHRS and CDR2 YFSETQ. Trimming pared 2 bases from V and 5 bases from J, leaving 10 bases between.

The chain links TRBV19 to TRBJ2-6; D not resolved. V was pared by 3 bases and J by 4 bases, with 13 bases between. CDR3 length: 16 amino acids. From germline, CDR1 is LNHDA and CDR2 SQIVND (reference sequence). This CDR3 is CASSMSMVGGANVLTF. The CDR3 nucleotides are TGTGCCAGTAGTATGTCGATGGTCGGGGGGGCCAACGTCCTGACTTTC.

Only one count was recorded for this clone. The chain carries TRBV28 and TRBJ2-1; 10 bases match TRBD2. The CDR3 runs to 17 residues. The germline V gene has CDR1 MDHEN and CDR2 SYDVKM. V dropped 2 bases and J dropped 6; count of bases not matched to a gene: 10. CDR3 amino acids: CASSLRGLAGVRNEQFF. For the CDR3, the DNA is TGTGCCAGCAGTTTAAGGGGCCTAGCGGGAGTGCGCAATGAGCAGTTCTTC. Together with reference TRBV28 and TRBJ2-1, the CDR3 gives the full variable domain: DVKVTQSSRYLVKRTGEKVFLECVQDMDHENMFWYRQDPGLGLRLIYFSYDVKMKEKGDIPEGYSVSREKKERFSLILESASTNQTSMYLCASSLRGLAGVRNEQFFGPGTRLTVL.